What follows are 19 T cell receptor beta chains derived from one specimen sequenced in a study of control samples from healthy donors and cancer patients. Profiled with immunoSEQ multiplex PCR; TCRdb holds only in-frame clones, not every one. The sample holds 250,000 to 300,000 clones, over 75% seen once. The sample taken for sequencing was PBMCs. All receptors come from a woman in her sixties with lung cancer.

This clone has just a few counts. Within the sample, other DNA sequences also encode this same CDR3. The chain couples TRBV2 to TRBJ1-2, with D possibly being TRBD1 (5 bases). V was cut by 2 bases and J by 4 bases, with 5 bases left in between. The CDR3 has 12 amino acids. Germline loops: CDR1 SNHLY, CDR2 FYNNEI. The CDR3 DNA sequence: TGTGCCAGCAGTGAAACAGGCTATGGCTACACCTTC. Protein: CASSETGYGYTF.

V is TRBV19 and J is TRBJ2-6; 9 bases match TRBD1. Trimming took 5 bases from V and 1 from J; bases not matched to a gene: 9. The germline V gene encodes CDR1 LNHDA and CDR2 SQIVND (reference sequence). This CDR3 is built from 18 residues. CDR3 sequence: CASSRSGTGRSGANVLTF. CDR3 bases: TGTGCCAGTAGTCGATCCGGGACAGGGAGATCTGGGGCCAACGTCCTGACTTTC.

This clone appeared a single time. Here the CDR3 reads CASSPRGRNTEAFF. The CDR3 DNA reads TGTGCCAGCAGCCCGCGGGGGAGGAACACTGAAGCTTTCTTT. The chain combines TRBV2 with TRBJ1-1, with D possibly being TRBD1 (5 bases). This CDR3 comprises 14 residues. Germline V gene sequence: CDR1 SNHLY, CDR2 FYNNEI. V lost 6 bases and J lost 1, with 12 bases in between.

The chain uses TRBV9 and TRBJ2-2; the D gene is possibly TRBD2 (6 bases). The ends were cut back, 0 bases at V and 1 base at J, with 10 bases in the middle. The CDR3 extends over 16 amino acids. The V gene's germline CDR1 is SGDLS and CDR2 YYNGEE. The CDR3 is CASSVGPSVNTGELFF. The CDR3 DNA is TGTGCCAGCAGCGTAGGCCCTAGCGTGAACACCGGGGAGCTGTTTTTT.

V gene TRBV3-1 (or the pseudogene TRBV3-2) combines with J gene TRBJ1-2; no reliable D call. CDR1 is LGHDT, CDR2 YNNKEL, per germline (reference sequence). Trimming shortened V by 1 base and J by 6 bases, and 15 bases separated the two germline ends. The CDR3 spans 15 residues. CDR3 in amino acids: CASSQGGGSQHGYTF. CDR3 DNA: TGTGCCAGCAGCCAAGGAGGAGGTTCTCAGCATGGCTACACCTTC.

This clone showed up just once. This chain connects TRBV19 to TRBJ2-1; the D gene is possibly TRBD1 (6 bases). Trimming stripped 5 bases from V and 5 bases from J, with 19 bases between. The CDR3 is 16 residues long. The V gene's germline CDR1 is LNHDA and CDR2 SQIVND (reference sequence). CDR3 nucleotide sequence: TGTGCCAGTAGTGCCACAGGGCTGGGGAGAAACAATGAGCAGTTCTTC. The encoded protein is CASSATGLGRNNEQFF. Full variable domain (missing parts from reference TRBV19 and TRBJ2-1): DGGITQSPKYLFRKEGQNVTLSCEQNLNHDAMYWYRQDPGQGLRLIYYSQIVNDFQKGDIAEGYSVSREKKESFPLTVTSAQKNPTAFYLCASSATGLGRNNEQFFGPGTRLTVL.

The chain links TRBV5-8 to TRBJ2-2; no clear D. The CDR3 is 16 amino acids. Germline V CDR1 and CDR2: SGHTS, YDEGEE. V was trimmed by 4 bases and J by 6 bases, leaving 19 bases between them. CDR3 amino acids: CASSLKDGFGSGELFF. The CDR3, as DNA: TGTGCCAGCAGCCTGAAGGACGGATTCGGGTCCGGGGAGCTGTTTTTT.

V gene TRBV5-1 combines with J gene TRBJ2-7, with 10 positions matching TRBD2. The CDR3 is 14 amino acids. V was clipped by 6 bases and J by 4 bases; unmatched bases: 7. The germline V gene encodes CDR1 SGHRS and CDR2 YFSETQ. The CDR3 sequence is CASTSGRADYEQYF. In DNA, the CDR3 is TGCGCCAGCACGAGCGGGAGGGCCGATTACGAGCAGTACTTC.

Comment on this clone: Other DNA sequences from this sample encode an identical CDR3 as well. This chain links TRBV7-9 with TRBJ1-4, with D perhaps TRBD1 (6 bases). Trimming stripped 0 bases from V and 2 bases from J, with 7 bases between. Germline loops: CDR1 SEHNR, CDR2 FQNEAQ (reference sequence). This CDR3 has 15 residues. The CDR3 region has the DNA TGTGCCAGCAGCTTAGCAGGGGGGACTAATGAAAAACTGTTTTTT. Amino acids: CASSLAGGTNEKLFF. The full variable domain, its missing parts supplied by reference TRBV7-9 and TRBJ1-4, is DTGVSQNPRHKITKRGQNVTFRCDPISEHNRLYWYRQTLGQGPEFLTYFQNEAQLEKSRLLSDRFSAERPKGSFSTLEIQRTEQGDSAMYLCASSLAGGTNEKLFFGSGTQLSVL.

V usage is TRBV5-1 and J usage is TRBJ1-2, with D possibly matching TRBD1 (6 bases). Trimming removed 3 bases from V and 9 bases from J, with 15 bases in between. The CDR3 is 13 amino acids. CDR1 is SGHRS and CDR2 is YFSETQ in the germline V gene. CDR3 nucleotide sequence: TGCGCCAGCAGCTGGGGGCAGGGGAGTAGCTACACCTTC. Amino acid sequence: CASSWGQGSSYTF.

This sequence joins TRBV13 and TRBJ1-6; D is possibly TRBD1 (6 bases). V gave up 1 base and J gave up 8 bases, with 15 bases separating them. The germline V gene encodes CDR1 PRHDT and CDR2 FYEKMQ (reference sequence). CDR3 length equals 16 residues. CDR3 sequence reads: CASSLEGRGSDSPLHF. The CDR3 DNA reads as TGTGCCAGCAGCTTAGAGGGCAGGGGTAGTGATTCACCCCTCCACTTT.

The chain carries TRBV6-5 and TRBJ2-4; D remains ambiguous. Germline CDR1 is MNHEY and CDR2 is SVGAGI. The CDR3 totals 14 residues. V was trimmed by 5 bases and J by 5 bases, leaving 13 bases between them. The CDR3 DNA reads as TGTGCCAGCAGTCCCCACGGGCCGGAAAACATTCAGTACTTC. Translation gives CASSPHGPENIQYF.

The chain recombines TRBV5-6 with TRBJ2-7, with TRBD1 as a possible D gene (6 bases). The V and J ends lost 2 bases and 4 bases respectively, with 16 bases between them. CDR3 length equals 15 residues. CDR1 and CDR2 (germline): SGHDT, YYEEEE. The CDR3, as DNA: TGTGCCAGCAGCTTAGGGTCCAGGGGAGATTACGAGCAGTACTTC. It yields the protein CASSLGSRGDYEQYF. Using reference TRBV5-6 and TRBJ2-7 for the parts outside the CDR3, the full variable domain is DAGVTQSPTHLIKTRGQQVTLRCSPKSGHDTVSWYQQALGQGPQFIFQYYEEEERQRGNFPDRFSGHQFPNYSSELNVNALLLGDSALYLCASSLGSRGDYEQYFGPGTRLTVT.

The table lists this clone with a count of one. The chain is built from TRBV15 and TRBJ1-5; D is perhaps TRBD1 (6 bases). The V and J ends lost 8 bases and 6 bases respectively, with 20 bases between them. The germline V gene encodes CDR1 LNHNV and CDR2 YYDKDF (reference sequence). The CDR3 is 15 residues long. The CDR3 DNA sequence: TGTGCCACCGCAGAAGGGGATGGGGGCGGTCAGCCCCAGCATTTT. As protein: CATAEGDGGGQPQHF.

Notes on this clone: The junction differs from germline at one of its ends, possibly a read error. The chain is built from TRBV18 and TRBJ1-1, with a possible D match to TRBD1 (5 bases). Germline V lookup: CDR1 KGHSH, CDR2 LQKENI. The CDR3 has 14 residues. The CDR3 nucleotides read TGTGCCAGCTCACCTGGGGGGGGGAACGCTGAAGCTTTCTTT. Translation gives CASSPGGGNAEAFF.

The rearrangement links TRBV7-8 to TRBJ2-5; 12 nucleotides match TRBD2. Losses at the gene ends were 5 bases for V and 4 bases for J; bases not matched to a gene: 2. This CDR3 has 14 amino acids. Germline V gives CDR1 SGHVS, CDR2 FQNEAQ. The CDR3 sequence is CASSGLAGRETQYF. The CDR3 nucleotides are TGTGCCAGCAGCGGACTAGCGGGAAGAGAGACCCAGTACTTC.

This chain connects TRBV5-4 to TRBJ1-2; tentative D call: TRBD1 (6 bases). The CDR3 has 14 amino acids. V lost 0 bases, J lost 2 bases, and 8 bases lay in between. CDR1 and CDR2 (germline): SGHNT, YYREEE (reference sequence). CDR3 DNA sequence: TGTGCCAGCAGCTTGGCCGGGACAAACTATGGCTACACCTTC. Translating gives CASSLAGTNYGYTF.

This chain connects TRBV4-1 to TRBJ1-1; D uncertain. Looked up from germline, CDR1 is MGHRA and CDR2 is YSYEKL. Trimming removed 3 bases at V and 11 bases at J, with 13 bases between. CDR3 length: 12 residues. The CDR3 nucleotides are TGCGCCAGCAGCCAGACCCCAGCATCGGCTTTCTTT. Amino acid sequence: CASSQTPASAFF.

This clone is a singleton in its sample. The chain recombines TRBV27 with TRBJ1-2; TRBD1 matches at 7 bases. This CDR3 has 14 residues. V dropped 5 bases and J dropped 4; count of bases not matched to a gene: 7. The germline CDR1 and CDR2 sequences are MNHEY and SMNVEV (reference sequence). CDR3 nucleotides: TGTGCCAGCAGTCCAGGGGGGGGCGGCTATGGCTACACCTTC. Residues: CASSPGGGGYGYTF.